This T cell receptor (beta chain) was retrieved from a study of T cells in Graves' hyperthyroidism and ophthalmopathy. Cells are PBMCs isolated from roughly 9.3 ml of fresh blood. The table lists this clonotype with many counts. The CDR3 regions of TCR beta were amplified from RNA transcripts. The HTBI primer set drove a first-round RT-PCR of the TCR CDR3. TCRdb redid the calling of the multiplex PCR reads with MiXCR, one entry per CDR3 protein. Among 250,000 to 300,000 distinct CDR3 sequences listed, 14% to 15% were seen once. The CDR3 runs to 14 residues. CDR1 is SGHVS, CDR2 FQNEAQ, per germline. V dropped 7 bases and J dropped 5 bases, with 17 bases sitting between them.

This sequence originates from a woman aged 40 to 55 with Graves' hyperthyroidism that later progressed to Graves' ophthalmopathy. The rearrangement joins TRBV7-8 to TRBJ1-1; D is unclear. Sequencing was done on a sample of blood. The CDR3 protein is CASTKGRGLTEAFF. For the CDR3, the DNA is TGTGCCAGCACAAAAGGACGTGGCCTGACTGAAGCTTTCTTT.